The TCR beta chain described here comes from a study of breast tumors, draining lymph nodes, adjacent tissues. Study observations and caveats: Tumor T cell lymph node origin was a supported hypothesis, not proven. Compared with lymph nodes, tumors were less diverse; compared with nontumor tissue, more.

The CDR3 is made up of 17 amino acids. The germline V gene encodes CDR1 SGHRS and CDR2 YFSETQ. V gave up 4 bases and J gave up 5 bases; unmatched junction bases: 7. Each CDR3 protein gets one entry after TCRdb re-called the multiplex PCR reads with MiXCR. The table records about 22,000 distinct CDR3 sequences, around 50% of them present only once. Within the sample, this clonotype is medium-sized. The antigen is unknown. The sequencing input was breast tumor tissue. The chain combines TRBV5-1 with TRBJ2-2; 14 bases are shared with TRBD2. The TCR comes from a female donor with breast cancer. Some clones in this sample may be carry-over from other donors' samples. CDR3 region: CASSPGTSGSSTGELFF. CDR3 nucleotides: TGCGCCAGCAGCCCAGGGACTAGCGGGAGCTCTACCGGGGAGCTGTTTTTT. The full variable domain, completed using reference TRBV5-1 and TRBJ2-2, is KAGVTQTPRYLIKTRGQQVTLSCSPISGHRSVSWYQQTPGQGLQFLFEYFSETQRNKGNFPGRFSGRQFSNSRSEMNVSTLELGDSALYLCASSPGTSGSSTGELFFGEGSRLTVL.